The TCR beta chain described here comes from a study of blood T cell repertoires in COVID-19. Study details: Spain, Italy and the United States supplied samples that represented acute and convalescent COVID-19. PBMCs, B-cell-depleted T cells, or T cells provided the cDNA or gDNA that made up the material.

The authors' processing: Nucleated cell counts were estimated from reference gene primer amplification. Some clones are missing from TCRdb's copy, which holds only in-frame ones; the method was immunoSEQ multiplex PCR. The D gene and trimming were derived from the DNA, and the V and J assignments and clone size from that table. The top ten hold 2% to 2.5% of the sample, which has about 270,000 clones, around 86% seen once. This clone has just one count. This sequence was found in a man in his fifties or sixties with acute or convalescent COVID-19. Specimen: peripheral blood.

Here the CDR3 reads CASSPGLSSGANVLTF. Here the CDR3 DNA reads TGTGCCAGCAGCCCGGGACTCAGCTCTGGGGCCAACGTCCTGACTTTC. V gene TRBV3-1 (or the pseudogene TRBV3-2) combines with J gene TRBJ2-6; possibly TRBD2 for D (6 bases). This CDR3 is built from 16 residues. The germline V gene has CDR1 LGHDT and CDR2 YNNKEL (reference sequence). The germline V and J ends were trimmed by 4 bases and 0 bases, with 10 bases remaining between them.